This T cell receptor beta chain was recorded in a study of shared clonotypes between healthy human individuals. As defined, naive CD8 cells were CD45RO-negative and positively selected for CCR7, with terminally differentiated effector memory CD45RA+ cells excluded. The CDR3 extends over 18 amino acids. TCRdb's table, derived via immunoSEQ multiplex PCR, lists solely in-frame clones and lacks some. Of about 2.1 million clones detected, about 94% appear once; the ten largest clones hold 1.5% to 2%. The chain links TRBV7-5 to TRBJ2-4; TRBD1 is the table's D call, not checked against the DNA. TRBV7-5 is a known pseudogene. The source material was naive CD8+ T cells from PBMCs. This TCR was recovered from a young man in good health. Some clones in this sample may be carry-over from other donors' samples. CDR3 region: CARSCKTGRSRAKNIQYF. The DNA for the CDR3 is TGTGCCAGAAGTTGCAAGACAGGGAGGAGTAGGGCCAAAAACATTCAGTACTTC.